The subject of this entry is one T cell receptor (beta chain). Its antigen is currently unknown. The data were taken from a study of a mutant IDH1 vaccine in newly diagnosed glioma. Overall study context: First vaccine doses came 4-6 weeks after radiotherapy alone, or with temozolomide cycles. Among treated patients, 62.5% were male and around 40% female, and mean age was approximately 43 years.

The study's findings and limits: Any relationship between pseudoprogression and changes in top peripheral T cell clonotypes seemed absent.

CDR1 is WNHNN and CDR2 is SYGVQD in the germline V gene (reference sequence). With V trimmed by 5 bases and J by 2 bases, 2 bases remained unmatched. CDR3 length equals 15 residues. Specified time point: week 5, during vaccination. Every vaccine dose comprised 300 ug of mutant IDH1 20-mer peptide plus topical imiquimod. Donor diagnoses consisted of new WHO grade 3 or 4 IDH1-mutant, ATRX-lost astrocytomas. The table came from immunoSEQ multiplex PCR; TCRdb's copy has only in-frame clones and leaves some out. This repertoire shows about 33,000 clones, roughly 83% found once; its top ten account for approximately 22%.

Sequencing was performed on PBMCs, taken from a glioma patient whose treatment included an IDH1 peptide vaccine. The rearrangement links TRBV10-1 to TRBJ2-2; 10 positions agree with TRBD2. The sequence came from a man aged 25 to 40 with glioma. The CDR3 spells CASSLLAGNTGELFF. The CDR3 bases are TGCGCCAGCAGTTTACTAGCGGGAAACACCGGGGAGCTGTTTTTT.